This T cell receptor beta chain was profiled in a study of graft-versus-host responses after intestinal transplantation. Generated by immunoSEQ multiplex PCR, the TCRdb table keeps only in-frame clones and is missing some. This table has tens of thousands of clones, about 90% appearing once. There are 16 residues in the CDR3. Germline trimming cut 2 bases from V and 5 bases from J; bases unmatched to any gene: 5. The V gene's germline CDR1 is SGHDT and CDR2 YYEEEE. This clone was seen just once. The chain recombines TRBV5-6 with TRBJ2-3; TRBD2 aligns across 13 bases. Material: PBMCs, obtained 300 to 320 days after intestinal transplant. The sequence was collected from a human patient who received an intestinal transplant, so some T cells may come from the graft donor. DNA of the CDR3: TGTGCCAGCAGCTTCGGGACTAGCGGGATGTTAGATACGCAGTATTTT. Amino acid sequence: CASSFGTSGMLDTQYF. Combining the CDR3 with reference TRBV5-6 and TRBJ2-3 gives the whole variable domain DAGVTQSPTHLIKTRGQQVTLRCSPKSGHDTVSWYQQALGQGPQFIFQYYEEEERQRGNFPDRFSGHQFPNYSSELNVNALLLGDSALYLCASSFGTSGMLDTQYFGPGTRLTVL.